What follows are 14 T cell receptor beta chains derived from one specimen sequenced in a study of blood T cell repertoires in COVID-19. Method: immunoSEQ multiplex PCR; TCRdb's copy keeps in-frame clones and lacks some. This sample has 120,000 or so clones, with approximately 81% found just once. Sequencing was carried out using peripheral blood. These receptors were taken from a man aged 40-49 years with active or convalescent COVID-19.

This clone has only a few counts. This CDR3 reads CASSSTRDQPQHF. CDR3 DNA sequence: TGTGCCAGCAGCTCAACCAGGGATCAGCCCCAGCATTTT. The chain joins TRBV7-2 to TRBJ1-5, with a weak D call TRBD1 (5 bases). This CDR3 comprises 13 residues. Trimming shortened V by 4 bases and J by 5 bases, and 9 bases separated the two germline ends. CDR1 and CDR2 from the germline V gene are SGHTA and FQGNSA.

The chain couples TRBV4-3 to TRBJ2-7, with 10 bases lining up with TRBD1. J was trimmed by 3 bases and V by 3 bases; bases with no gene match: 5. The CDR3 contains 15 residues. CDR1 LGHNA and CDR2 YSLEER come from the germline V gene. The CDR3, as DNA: TGCGCCAGCAGCCACGACAGGGGGCAAAGCTACGAGCAGTACTTC. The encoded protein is CASSHDRGQSYEQYF.

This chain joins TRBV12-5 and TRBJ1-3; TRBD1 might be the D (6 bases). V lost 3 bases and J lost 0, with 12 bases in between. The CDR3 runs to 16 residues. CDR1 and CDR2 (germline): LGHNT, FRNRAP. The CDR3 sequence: CASGFSGQSSGNTIYF. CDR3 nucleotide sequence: TGTGCTAGTGGTTTCAGCGGACAGAGCTCTGGAAACACCATATATTTT. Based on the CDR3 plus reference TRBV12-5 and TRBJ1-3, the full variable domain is DARVTQTPRHKVTEMGQEVTMRCQPILGHNTVFWYRQTMMQGLELLAYFRNRAPLDDSGMPKDRFSAEMPDATLATLKIQPSEPRDSAVYFCASGFSGQSSGNTIYFGEGSWLTVV.

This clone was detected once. CDR3 DNA sequence: TGTGCCAGCAGCGTAGTAACAGGGGGCGGTACAGATACGCAGTATTTT. Its translation is CASSVVTGGGTDTQYF. The chain is built from TRBV9 and TRBJ2-3, with 9 bases identical to TRBD1. The CDR3 has 16 residues. Per germline, CDR1 SGDLS and CDR2 YYNGEE. Unmatched junction bases numbered 5, after V lost 0 bases and J lost 3 bases.

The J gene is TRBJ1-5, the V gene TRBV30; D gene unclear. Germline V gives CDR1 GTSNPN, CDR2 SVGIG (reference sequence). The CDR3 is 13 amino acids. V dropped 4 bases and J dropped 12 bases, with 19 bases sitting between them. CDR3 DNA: TGTGCCTGGACCCCATTCGGGTCAGCGAACCAGCATTTT. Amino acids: CAWTPFGSANQHF.

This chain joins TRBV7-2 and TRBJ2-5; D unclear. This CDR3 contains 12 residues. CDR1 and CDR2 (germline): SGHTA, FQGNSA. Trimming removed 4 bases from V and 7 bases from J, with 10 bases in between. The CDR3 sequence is CASSSRPRTQYF. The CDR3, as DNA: TGTGCCAGCAGCTCGAGACCTAGGACCCAGTACTTC.

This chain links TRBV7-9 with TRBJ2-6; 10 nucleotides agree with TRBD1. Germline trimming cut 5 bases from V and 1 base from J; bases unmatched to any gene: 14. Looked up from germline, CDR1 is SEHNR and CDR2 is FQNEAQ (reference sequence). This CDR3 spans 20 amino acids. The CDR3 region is CASSKYLGTGVLSGANVLTF. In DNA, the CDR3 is TGTGCCAGCAGCAAATACCTCGGGACAGGGGTTTTGTCTGGGGCCAACGTCCTGACTTTC.

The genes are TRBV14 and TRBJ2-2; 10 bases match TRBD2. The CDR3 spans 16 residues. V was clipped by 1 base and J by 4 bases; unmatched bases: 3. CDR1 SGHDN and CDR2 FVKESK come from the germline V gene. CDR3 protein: CASSQAAGGVTGELFF. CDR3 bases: TGTGCCAGCAGCCAAGCAGCGGGGGGGGTCACCGGGGAGCTGTTTTTT. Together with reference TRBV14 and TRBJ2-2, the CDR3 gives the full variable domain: EAGVTQFPSHSVIEKGQTVTLRCDPISGHDNLYWYRRVMGKEIKFLLHFVKESKQDESGMPNNRFLAERTGGTYSTLKVQPAELEDSGVYFCASSQAAGGVTGELFFGEGSRLTVL.

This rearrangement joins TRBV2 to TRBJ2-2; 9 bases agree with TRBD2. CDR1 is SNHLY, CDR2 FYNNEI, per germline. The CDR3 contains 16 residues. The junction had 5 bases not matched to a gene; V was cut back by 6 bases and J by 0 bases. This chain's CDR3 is CASRALAGSNTGELFF. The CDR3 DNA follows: TGTGCCAGCAGGGCCCTAGCGGGATCGAACACCGGGGAGCTGTTTTTT.

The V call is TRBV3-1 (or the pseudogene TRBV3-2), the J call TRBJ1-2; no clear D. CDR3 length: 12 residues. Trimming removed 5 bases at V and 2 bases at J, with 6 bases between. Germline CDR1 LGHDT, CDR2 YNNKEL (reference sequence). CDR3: CASSFQNYGYTF. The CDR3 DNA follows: TGTGCCAGCAGCTTCCAGAACTATGGCTACACCTTC.

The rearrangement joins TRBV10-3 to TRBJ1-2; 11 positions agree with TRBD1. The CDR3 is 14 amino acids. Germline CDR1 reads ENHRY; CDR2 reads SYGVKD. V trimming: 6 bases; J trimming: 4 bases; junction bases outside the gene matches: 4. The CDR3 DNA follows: TGTGCCATCAGGGGGGACAGGGGGAGCTATGGCTACACCTTC. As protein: CAIRGDRGSYGYTF.

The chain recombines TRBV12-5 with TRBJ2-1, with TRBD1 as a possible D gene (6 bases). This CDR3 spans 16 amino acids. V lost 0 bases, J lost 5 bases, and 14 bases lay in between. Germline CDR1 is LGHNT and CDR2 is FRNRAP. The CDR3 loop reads CASGLVPGVNNNEQFF. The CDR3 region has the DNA TGTGCTAGTGGTTTGGTACCAGGGGTTAACAACAATGAGCAGTTCTTC.

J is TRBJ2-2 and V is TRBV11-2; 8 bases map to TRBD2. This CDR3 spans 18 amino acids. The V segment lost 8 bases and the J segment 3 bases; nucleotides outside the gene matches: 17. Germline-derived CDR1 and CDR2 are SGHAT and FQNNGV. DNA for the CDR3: TGTGCCAGCGGCACGAACTTTGGCGGGAGGAGGGACACCGGGGAGCTGTTTTTT. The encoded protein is CASGTNFGGRRDTGELFF. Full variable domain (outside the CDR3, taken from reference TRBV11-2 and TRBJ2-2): EAGVAQSPRYKIIEKRQSVAFWCNPISGHATLYWYQQILGQGPKLLIQFQNNGVVDDSQLPKDRFSAERLKGVDSTLKIQPAKLEDSAVYLCASGTNFGGRRDTGELFFGEGSRLTVL.

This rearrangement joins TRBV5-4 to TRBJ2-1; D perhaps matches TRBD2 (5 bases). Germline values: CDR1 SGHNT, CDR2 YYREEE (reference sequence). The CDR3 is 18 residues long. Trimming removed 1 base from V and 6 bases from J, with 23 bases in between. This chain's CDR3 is CASSLKLTAGGVGNEQFF. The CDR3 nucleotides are TGTGCCAGCAGCTTGAAACTCACCGCGGGTGGAGTTGGCAATGAGCAGTTCTTC.